Below are 21 T cell receptor beta chains sequenced from a single sample in a study of OX40 agonist ivuxolimab in advanced cancers. Sequenced by immunoSEQ multiplex PCR; TCRdb stores in-frame clones only, minus some. The sample carries about 72,000 clones, roughly nine tenths recorded once. Sequences were derived from CD4+ or CD8+ T cells sorted from blood, sampled in a trial of the OX40 agonist ivuxolimab. The receptors originated from an adult with an advanced solid tumor such as melanoma, head and neck, liver or kidney cancer.

V and J are TRBV7-3 and TRBJ2-2, with D hard to call. The length of the CDR3 is 13 residues. Germline-derived CDR1 and CDR2 are SGHTA and FQGTGA. V dropped 5 bases and J dropped 1 base, with 5 bases sitting between them. CDR3 region: CASSPRNTGELFF. CDR3 nucleotides: TGTGCCAGCAGCCCCCGGAACACCGGGGAGCTGTTTTTT.

J is TRBJ2-5 and V is TRBV6-5; no firm D call. The germline CDR1 and CDR2 sequences are MNHEY and SVGAGI. V lost 0 bases and J 5 bases, leaving 16 bases between the germline ends. The CDR3 extends over 16 amino acids. The CDR3 region is CASSYSRQGALETQYF. The CDR3 DNA reads as TGTGCCAGCAGTTACTCACGTCAAGGCGCTTTGGAGACCCAGTACTTC.

The table lists this clone with a count of one. The chain joins TRBV14 to TRBJ2-2; D unresolved. Germline loops: CDR1 SGHDN, CDR2 FVKESK. V was trimmed by 1 base and J by 2 bases, leaving 5 bases between them. This CDR3 contains 14 residues. CDR3 residues: CASSQVANTGELFF. DNA of the CDR3: TGTGCCAGCAGCCAAGTCGCTAACACCGGGGAGCTGTTTTTT.

The CDR3 loop reads CASSLDRPSGNTIYF. The CDR3 DNA sequence: TGTGCCAGCAGCCTAGACCGGCCCTCTGGAAACACCATATATTTT. This chain connects TRBV7-2 to TRBJ1-3; D not certain. The germline V and J ends were trimmed by 5 bases and 0 bases, with 11 bases remaining between them. Per germline, CDR1 SGHTA and CDR2 FQGNSA. This CDR3 comprises 15 residues.

The V and J genes are TRBV25-1 and TRBJ2-3; no clear D. This CDR3 spans 13 amino acids. Germline V lookup: CDR1 MGHDK, CDR2 SYGVNS. V was shortened by 1 base and J by 6 bases, with 8 bases between the two germline ends. The CDR3 reads CASSESEWDTQYF. The DNA for the CDR3 is TGTGCCAGCAGTGAATCGGAGTGGGATACGCAGTATTTT.

The chain is built from TRBV6-6 and TRBJ2-2; no reliable D call. This CDR3 is 14 amino acids long. Germline lookup yields CDR1 MNHNY and CDR2 SVGAGI (reference sequence). The V end was cut by 2 bases, the J end by 3 bases, with 7 bases between. The DNA for the CDR3 is TGTGCCAGCAGTTACCTAGAGGACACCGGGGAGCTGTTTTTT. Translation gives CASSYLEDTGELFF.

This chain uses TRBV18 with TRBJ2-5; D gene unclear. CDR1 KGHSH and CDR2 LQKENI come from the germline V gene. The ends were cut back, 2 bases at V and 8 bases at J, with 9 bases in the middle. This CDR3 has 12 residues. The CDR3 sequence: CASSPEPPTQYF. DNA for the CDR3: TGTGCCAGCTCACCAGAACCTCCTACCCAGTACTTC. The variable domain in full, with the rest retrieved from reference TRBV18 and TRBJ2-5, is NAGVMQNPRHLVRRRGQEARLRCSPMKGHSHVYWYRQLPEEGLKFMVYLQKENIIDESGMPKERFSAEFPKEGPSILRIQQVVRGDSAAYFCASSPEPPTQYFGPGTRLLVL.

The chain is built from TRBV6-5 and TRBJ2-2; a weak D match, TRBD2 (5 bases). The CDR3 is made up of 14 amino acids. Germline lookup yields CDR1 MNHEY and CDR2 SVGAGI. V dropped 6 bases and J dropped 3 bases, with 11 bases sitting between them. The CDR3 protein is CASRFRRHTGELFF. CDR3 DNA: TGTGCCAGCAGGTTTAGGAGGCACACCGGGGAGCTGTTTTTT.

Written as DNA, the CDR3 is TGTGCCACCAGCAGGGACGGCTCCTACGAGCAGTACTTC. It specifies CATSRDGSYEQYF. The V gene is TRBV15, the J gene TRBJ2-7; D is undetermined. The length of the CDR3 is 13 residues. V was trimmed by 3 bases and J by 0 bases, leaving 6 bases between them. Germline V lookup: CDR1 LNHNV, CDR2 YYDKDF (reference sequence).

Here the CDR3 DNA reads TGCGCCAGCAGCCAAGATCAGGAGGCAAACTATGGCTACACCTTC. This gives the protein CASSQDQEANYGYTF. The chain couples TRBV4-1 to TRBJ1-2; no clear D. This CDR3 spans 15 amino acids. In germline, CDR1 is MGHRA, CDR2 YSYEKL. Deletions cut 0 bases from V and 2 bases from J, with 10 bases between.

This clone was counted once. The genes are TRBV6-1 and TRBJ1-5; possible D gene TRBD1, 6 bases. The germline V gene encodes CDR1 MNHNS and CDR2 SASEGT. V lost 8 bases to trimming and J lost 2 bases, with 16 bases between them. This CDR3 contains 15 residues. CDR3 in amino acids: CASVGRGSGNQPQHF. Written as DNA, the CDR3 is TGTGCCAGCGTCGGAAGGGGGTCAGGCAATCAGCCCCAGCATTTT.

This sequence joins TRBV7-2 and TRBJ1-2, with TRBD1 matching 7 bases. The V segment lost 6 bases and the J segment 0 bases; nucleotides outside the gene matches: 10. The CDR3 consists of 16 residues. Germline assignment: CDR1 SGHTA and CDR2 FQGNSA. The CDR3: CASRPGGSGTNYGYTF. The CDR3 DNA reads as TGTGCCAGCAGACCAGGGGGAAGCGGAACTAACTATGGCTACACCTTC.

The chain joins TRBV2 to TRBJ1-5; possible D gene TRBD1, 5 bases. Trimming took 6 bases from V and 7 from J, leaving 16 bases between them. This CDR3 spans 14 amino acids. Germline V gives CDR1 SNHLY, CDR2 FYNNEI. The CDR3 sequence is CASRGRTPRQPQHF. In nucleotides, the CDR3 is TGTGCCAGCAGGGGGAGGACACCGAGACAGCCCCAGCATTTT. Full variable domain (remainder filled in from reference TRBV2 and TRBJ1-5): EPEVTQTPSHQVTQMGQEVILRCVPISNHLYFYWYRQILGQKVEFLVSFYNNEISEKSEIFDDQFSVERPDGSNFTLKIRSTKLEDSAMYFCASRGRTPRQPQHFGDGTRLSIL.

V is TRBV18 and J is TRBJ2-1; 8 nucleotides match TRBD2. The CDR3 has 15 amino acids. The V gene's germline CDR1 is KGHSH and CDR2 LQKENI. The V gene end was trimmed by 5 bases and the J gene end by 4 bases; junction bases not matched to a gene: 7. CDR3 in DNA: TGTGCCAGCTCAGCGGGAGGTACTATTTACAATGAGCAGTTCTTC. It specifies CASSAGGTIYNEQFF.

This chain joins TRBV15 and TRBJ2-2; no firm D call. Trimming took 1 base from V and 0 from J, leaving 12 bases between them. Per the germline V gene, CDR1 is LNHNV and CDR2 is YYDKDF (reference sequence). The CDR3 totals 17 residues. The CDR3 protein is CATSRGSTRANTGELFF. CDR3 DNA: TGTGCCACCAGCAGAGGATCCACCAGAGCGAACACCGGGGAGCTGTTTTTT.

This chain connects TRBV4-1 to TRBJ2-5; D is tentatively TRBD1 or TRBD2 (5 bases each). Trimming cost V 0 bases and J 4 bases, with 15 bases left between them. CDR1 and CDR2 (germline): MGHRA, YSYEKL. CDR3 length: 16 amino acids. In DNA, the CDR3 is TGCGCCAGCAGCCAAGAGAGCATAGCGAGGGGAGAGACCCAGTACTTC. Protein product: CASSQESIARGETQYF.

This chain links TRBV11-2 with TRBJ2-1; D unclear. V was clipped by 7 bases and J by 7 bases, with 8 bases between them. Germline V lookup: CDR1 SGHAT, CDR2 FQNNGV. The CDR3 has 11 residues. The CDR3 loop is CASTLVNEQFF. In nucleotides, the CDR3 is TGTGCCAGCACCCTCGTTAATGAGCAGTTCTTC. Full variable domain (remainder filled in from reference TRBV11-2 and TRBJ2-1): EAGVAQSPRYKIIEKRQSVAFWCNPISGHATLYWYQQILGQGPKLLIQFQNNGVVDDSQLPKDRFSAERLKGVDSTLKIQPAKLEDSAVYLCASTLVNEQFFGPGTRLTVL.

The chain uses TRBV4-2 and TRBJ1-5, with D unclear. V was shortened by 1 base and J by 7 bases, with 14 bases between the two germline ends. Germline CDR1 is LGHNA and CDR2 is YNFKEQ. The CDR3 length is 15 residues. CDR3 bases: TGTGCCAGCAGCCAAGTCCAGTCAGTAGGACAGCCCCAGCATTTT. Protein: CASSQVQSVGQPQHF.

V and J are TRBV19 and TRBJ2-6; D gene ambiguous. Looked up from germline, CDR1 is LNHDA and CDR2 is SQIVND (reference sequence). This CDR3 has 16 residues. With 9 bases removed from V and 2 bases from J, the gap between germline ends came to 17 bases. In nucleotides, the CDR3 is TGTGCCAGGCCCGCCCAGAGCTCGCCTGGGGCCAACGTCCTGACTTTC. Translated, it gives CARPAQSSPGANVLTF.

The V call is TRBV27, the J call TRBJ2-5; D uncertain. V gave up 6 bases and J gave up 0 bases, with 14 bases separating them. The germline gives CDR1 MNHEY, CDR2 SMNVEV (reference sequence). The CDR3 contains 15 residues. The CDR3 nucleotides are TGTGCCAGCAGCACGCCTGGGTTGTACCAAGAGACCCAGTACTTC. Translating gives CASSTPGLYQETQYF.

J is TRBJ2-1 and V is TRBV7-3; no clear D. V lost 4 bases and J 6 bases, leaving 16 bases between the germline ends. The length of the CDR3 is 15 residues. Germline values: CDR1 SGHTA, CDR2 FQGTGA. Written as DNA, the CDR3 is TGTGCCAGCAGCTCGGACGCCGCCAGGCTCAATGAGCAGTTCTTC. Residues: CASSSDAARLNEQFF.